This T cell receptor (beta chain) was recovered during a study of blood T cell repertoires in COVID-19. The wider study: COVID-19 samples collected from the United States, Italy and Spain covered acute and convalescent phases. T cells, B-cell-depleted T cells, or PBMCs provided the cDNA or gDNA that served as material.

There are 16 residues in the CDR3. Germline CDR1 is SGDLS and CDR2 is YYNGEE. After removal of 1 base from V and 11 bases from J, the junction contained 11 bases not matched to a gene. Original processing notes: How many nucleated cells were present was estimated from reference gene primer amplification. Generated by immunoSEQ multiplex PCR, the TCRdb table keeps only in-frame clones and is missing some. V and J calls and clone size are copied from that table; D and trimming were computed from the DNA. The sample holds 150,000 to 180,000 clones, about 80% seen once. This receptor was identified in a woman in her fifties or sixties with acute or convalescent COVID-19. The V and J genes are TRBV9 and TRBJ1-4, with 10 bases aligning to TRBD1. The specimen sequenced was peripheral blood. CDR3 residues: CASSVSTGGRGGKLFF. CDR3 in DNA: TGTGCCAGCAGCGTATCGACAGGGGGCCGGGGTGGTAAACTGTTTTTT.